Listed below are T cell receptor beta chains from one sample, sequenced in a study of T-cell reconstitution after alpha-beta-depleted transplantation in children. MiXCR was run by TCRdb on the PCR reads, yielding one entry per CDR3 protein. The data show some 240,000 distinct CDR3 sequences, more than 7.5% seen once. The source was PBMCs from the stem cell graft donor, collected from the stem cell graft. Every receptor here comes from a human donor who donated a stem cell graft to a child with SCID. The CDR3 runs from the conserved cysteine through the conserved F or W.

CDR3aa,v_gene,j_gene,len
CASSLAQGPSYEQYF,TRBV7-8,TRBJ2-7,15
CASSYGEDQETQYF,TRBV6-5,TRBJ2-5,14
CASSPGMGTLASPLHF,TRBV5-1,TRBJ1-6,16
CASSLSGGGPYNEAFF,TRBV7-6,TRBJ1-1,16
CASSPIGSGELFF,TRBV6-2/TRBV6-3,TRBJ2-2,13
CASRRGFTEAFF,TRBV27,TRBJ1-1,12
CSATTSGNTIYF,TRBV20-1,TRBJ1-3,12
CASSLTPGQPFVF,TRBV7-3,TRBJ2-7,13
CASSQDLGPPAPGELFF,TRBV4-2,TRBJ2-2,17
CASSWDAGAEAFF,TRBV28,TRBJ1-1,13
CSAGGGADTQYF,TRBV20-1,TRBJ2-3,12
CASSLEGGGNQPQHF,TRBV5-1,TRBJ1-5,15
CASSLLRDPYNEQFF,TRBV5-1,TRBJ2-1,15
CASSVRSGGLSDTQYF,TRBV9,TRBJ2-3,16
CASSRPGNYGYTF,TRBV2,TRBJ1-2,13
CASSKEGRGRFF,TRBV21-1,TRBJ2-1,12
CASSLEWGPYEQYF,TRBV5-1,TRBJ2-7,14
CSASGTGTEAFF,TRBV20-1,TRBJ1-1,12
CSAGTPGARFNEQFF,TRBV20-1,TRBJ2-1,15
CASSDLAGGLDTQYF,TRBV6-4,TRBJ2-3,15
CSASIDKNTEAFF,TRBV20-1,TRBJ1-1,13
CASSLVGGGPSHGEQFF,TRBV12-3/TRBV12-4,TRBJ2-1,17
CASSPRGGGGTDTQYF,TRBV12-3/TRBV12-4,TRBJ2-3,16